Listed below are T cell receptor beta chains from one sample, sequenced in a study of T-cell reconstitution after alpha-beta-depleted transplantation in children. TCRdb recomputed calls from the PCR reads with MiXCR, one row per CDR3 protein. The profile covers approximately 400,000 distinct CDR3 sequences, with roughly a tenth appearing a single time and over 4.5% taken by the ten largest. This specimen was PBMCs from the stem cell graft donor, taken from the stem cell graft. These receptors came from a human donor who donated a stem cell graft to a child with acute myeloid leukemia. Both conserved end residues are part of each CDR3. The D gene is left open where the match is weak. Where a row states a size, it is once, few, many or the class of an expanded clone; other rows omit it.

d_call	v_call	j_call	clone_size	cdr3_aa	cdr3_nt
TRBD1	TRBV10-3	TRBJ1-3	NA	CAISELRQGAGNTIYF	TGTGCCATCAGTGAATTGCGACAGGGAGCCGGAAACACCATATATTTT
NA	TRBV5-1	TRBJ2-5	NA	CASSLGRLAQETQYF	TGCGCCAGCAGCTTGGGGCGACTGGCCCAAGAGACCCAGTACTTC
NA	TRBV20-1	TRBJ2-5	many	CSARDGASATQTQYF	TGCAGTGCTAGAGATGGCGCTAGCGCAACCCAGACCCAGTACTTC
TRBD1	TRBV5-1	TRBJ1-2	NA	CASSSMTGNHYGYTF	TGCGCCAGCAGCAGTATGACAGGGAACCACTATGGCTACACCTTC
NA	TRBV9	TRBJ2-3	many	CASSVEAGAGTDTQYF	TGTGCCAGCAGCGTGGAGGCCGGTGCCGGCACAGATACGCAGTATTTT
NA	TRBV10-2	TRBJ1-6	many	CASSESLRTGSNSPLHF	TGCGCCAGCAGTGAGTCGCTTAGAACAGGCAGTAATTCACCCCTCCACTTT
NA	TRBV4-3	TRBJ2-4	few	CASSQDPGAGVAIQYF	TGCGCCAGCAGCCAAGACCCGGGGGCAGGGGTGGCCATTCAGTACTTC
NA	TRBV5-1	TRBJ2-1	many	CASSLRSVGGNEQFF	TGCGCCAGCAGCTTGCGGTCGGTCGGGGGCAATGAGCAGTTCTTC
TRBD2	TRBV2	TRBJ2-4	NA	CASSIDSGEKNIQYF	TGTGCCAGCAGTATCGATAGCGGGGAGAAAAACATTCAGTACTTC
NA	TRBV29-1	TRBJ2-5	few	CSVDMGFGGTQYF	TGCAGCGTTGATATGGGCTTTGGTGGGACCCAGTACTTC
NA	TRBV21-1	TRBJ2-1	few	CASRASGTYNEQFF	TGTGCCAGCAGAGCTAGCGGAACCTACAATGAGCAGTTCTTC
NA	TRBV5-1	TRBJ1-1	NA	CASSLGAGPNTEAFF	TGCGCCAGCAGCTTGGGGGCAGGACCCAACACTGAAGCTTTCTTT
NA	TRBV6-5	TRBJ1-1	few	CASSSGPGGTEAFF	TGTGCCAGCAGTTCGGGCCCCGGAGGCACTGAAGCTTTCTTT
TRBD1	TRBV12-3/TRBV12-4	TRBJ1-4	many	CASSLQGGSEKLFF	TGTGCCAGCAGCCTTCAGGGGGGGAGTGAAAAACTGTTTTTT
NA	TRBV4-3	TRBJ2-1	many	CASSRSGGGYNEQFF	TGCGCCAGCAGCCGAAGCGGAGGTGGCTACAATGAGCAGTTCTTC
NA	TRBV12-3/TRBV12-4	TRBJ1-1	many	CASSLSRATEAFF	TGTGCCAGCAGTTTGTCCCGGGCCACTGAAGCTTTCTTT
NA	TRBV9	TRBJ2-5	NA	CASSPQGALGAGGPRETQYF	TGTGCCAGCAGCCCACAGGGGGCTCTGGGAGCGGGAGGGCCACGAGAGACCCAGTACTTC
NA	TRBV6-6	TRBJ1-2	few	CASNRGGYYGYTF	TGTGCCAGCAATAGGGGAGGATACTATGGCTACACCTTC
NA	TRBV6-1	TRBJ1-2	NA	CASSKLQINYGYTF	TGTGCCAGCAGCAAGCTCCAGATTAACTATGGCTACACCTTC
NA	TRBV20-1	TRBJ2-3	NA	CSATHSSTDTQYF	TGCAGTGCCACTCATTCTAGCACAGATACGCAGTATTTT
NA	TRBV7-2	TRBJ2-7	many	CASSLGRVREQYF	TGTGCCAGCAGCTTAGGCCGGGTGCGGGAGCAGTACTTC
NA	TRBV15	TRBJ1-6	NA	CATSRAPYQSPLHF	TGTGCCACCAGCAGAGCACCGTACCAATCACCCCTCCACTTT
NA	TRBV24-1	TRBJ1-4	few	CATRGIATNEKLFF	TGTGCCACCAGAGGGATTGCAACTAATGAAAAACTGTTTTTT
TRBD1	TRBV20-1	TRBJ2-7	NA	CSAAPGTAYEQYF	TGCAGTGCTGCTCCCGGGACAGCCTACGAGCAGTACTTC
NA	TRBV12-3/TRBV12-4	TRBJ2-6	few	CASSLRLPTGANVLTF	TGTGCCAGCAGTTTAAGACTGCCTACTGGGGCCAACGTCCTGACTTTC
NA	TRBV7-2	TRBJ2-2	NA	CASSLGWPNTGELFF	TGTGCCAGCAGCTTAGGATGGCCGAACACCGGGGAGCTGTTTTTT
NA	TRBV20-1	TRBJ1-6	NA	CSAAERLLNNSPLHF	TGCAGTGCCGCCGAGAGACTCTTGAATAATTCACCCCTCCACTTT
NA	TRBV5-1	TRBJ2-5	NA	CASSMGGTEETQYF	TGCGCCAGCAGCATGGGCGGGACAGAAGAGACCCAGTACTTC
TRBD1	TRBV20-1	TRBJ2-4	NA	CCARKQGTEAKNIQYF	TGCTGTGCTAGAAAACAGGGGACCGAAGCCAAAAACATTCAGTACTTC
NA	TRBV20-1	TRBJ1-1	many	CSARVGDTEAFF	TGCAGTGCTAGAGTTGGAGACACTGAAGCTTTCTTT
TRBD2	TRBV12-3/TRBV12-4	TRBJ2-2	once	CASSLRPLGSGRANTGELFF	TGTGCCAGCAGTTTACGTCCTCTGGGAAGCGGGAGGGCGAACACCGGGGAGCTGTTTTTT
TRBD2	TRBV29-1	TRBJ2-3	few	CSVRTSDTDTQYF	TGCAGCGTTCGAACTAGCGACACAGATACGCAGTATTTT
NA	TRBV5-8	TRBJ2-2	many	CASSFLGSTLNTGELFF	TGTGCCAGCAGCTTTTTAGGGTCCACACTTAACACCGGGGAGCTGTTTTTT
TRBD2	TRBV7-7	TRBJ2-5	NA	CASSPSSGRKTQYF	TGTGCTAGCAGCCCCTCTAGCGGGAGAAAGACCCAGTACTTC
TRBD2	TRBV7-2	TRBJ2-4	NA	CASSLLAGVEAKNIQYF	TGTGCCAGCAGCTTATTAGCGGGAGTGGAAGCCAAAAACATTCAGTACTTC
TRBD1	TRBV10-3	TRBJ1-4	NA	CATSIRTGAILNEKLFF	TGTGCCACGTCAATTAGGACAGGGGCCATCCTTAATGAAAAACTGTTTTTT
NA	TRBV6-5	TRBJ2-1	NA	CASSYSRNPRGFRYNEQFF	TGTGCCAGCAGTTACTCGAGGAACCCTAGGGGATTCCGCTACAATGAGCAGTTCTTC
NA	TRBV9	TRBJ1-2	few	CASSVALSESGAQVVHYGYTF	TGTGCCAGCAGCGTAGCTCTGTCGGAATCAGGGGCGCAGGTGGTTCACTATGGCTACACCTTC
TRBD1	TRBV6-5	TRBJ1-6	NA	CASSYSGQGSSPLHF	TGTGCCAGCAGTTACTCGGGACAGGGAAGCTCACCCCTCCACTTT
NA	TRBV20-1	TRBJ2-3	NA	CSARSYRVGAVTDTQYF	TGCAGTGCTAGATCATACAGGGTCGGGGCCGTCACAGATACGCAGTATTTT
TRBD2	TRBV28	TRBJ2-2	few	CASLRIGLAGGTGELFF	TGTGCCAGCCTCCGAATAGGACTAGCGGGAGGCACCGGGGAGCTGTTTTTT
NA	TRBV6-1	TRBJ2-5	NA	CASSDRDTPKETQYF	TGTGCCAGCAGCGACCGGGACACTCCTAAGGAGACCCAGTACTTC
NA	TRBV18	TRBJ1-1	NA	CASSPPSDRVEAFF	TGTGCCAGCTCACCACCGTCGGACAGAGTTGAAGCTTTCTTT
NA	TRBV5-1	TRBJ1-2	few	CASSLEAGTDYGYTF	TGCGCCAGCAGCTTGGAGGCGGGGACCGACTATGGCTACACCTTC
NA	TRBV20-1	TRBJ2-1	NA	CSARGSTRNNEQFF	TGCAGTGCTAGAGGAAGCACACGTAACAATGAGCAGTTCTTC
NA	TRBV19	TRBJ2-5	NA	CASSIGQSLRETQYF	TGTGCCAGTAGTATAGGACAGAGCCTCCGAGAGACCCAGTACTTC
TRBD1	TRBV6-5	TRBJ1-1	few	CASSYSTGMNTEAFF	TGTGCCAGCAGTTACTCGACAGGGATGAACACTGAAGCTTTCTTT
NA	TRBV29-1	TRBJ2-7	many	CSVELGTYEQYF	TGCAGCGTTGAGCTGGGGACCTACGAGCAGTACTTC
NA	TRBV7-9	TRBJ2-3	many	CATRIWAGNLFTYF	TGTGCCACCAGGATTTGGGCAGGGAATCTTTTTACGTATTTT
TRBD2	TRBV20-1	TRBJ2-5	many	CSVTPGLATQETQYF	TGCAGTGTAACACCGGGACTAGCGACCCAAGAGACCCAGTACTTC
NA	TRBV20-1	TRBJ1-1	many	CSAHKGHMNTEAFF	TGCAGTGCACATAAAGGCCATATGAACACTGAAGCTTTCTTT
NA	TRBV28	TRBJ2-5	few	CASRQGRETQYF	TGTGCCAGCAGGCAGGGGCGTGAGACCCAGTACTTC
TRBD2	TRBV7-2	TRBJ2-1	NA	CASSISGGAARYNEQFF	TGTGCCAGCAGCATAAGCGGGGGGGCCGCGAGGTACAATGAGCAGTTCTTC
TRBD2	TRBV7-2	TRBJ2-3	few	CASSLLAGGADTQYF	TGTGCCAGCAGCCTTCTAGCGGGGGGAGCAGATACGCAGTATTTT
TRBD1	TRBV7-2	TRBJ2-1	many	CASSLGSRQGTYNEQFF	TGTGCCAGCAGCTTAGGGAGTAGACAGGGAACCTACAATGAGCAGTTCTTC
NA	TRBV7-8	TRBJ2-1	NA	CASSLGRRRGRNDNEQFF	TGTGCCAGCAGCTTAGGACGACGTCGGGGGCGCAACGACAATGAGCAGTTCTTC
TRBD1	TRBV6-1	TRBJ1-1	NA	CATTIGQGGLAEAFF	TGTGCCACCACGATTGGACAGGGGGGCTTGGCAGAAGCTTTCTTT
NA	TRBV20-1	TRBJ1-5	NA	CSAQGRFGSNQPQHF	TGCAGTGCCCAGGGTCGGTTTGGCAGCAATCAGCCCCAGCATTTT